This TCR beta chain comes out of a study of response to subunit inactivated influenza vaccine. Findings of the study overall: Every seasonal influenza vaccination brings in few new T cells, the authors suggested.

TCRdb re-called the RT-PCR reads with MiXCR, one entry per CDR3 protein. Found here are about 520,000 distinct CDR3 sequences, about a tenth of them singletons; the top ten hold about an eighth. In regard to this clonotype: Its antigen remains unknown.

Looked up from germline, CDR1 is MNHNS and CDR2 is SASEGT. V lost 2 bases, J lost 5 bases, and 9 bases stayed unmatched. The CDR3 is made up of 17 amino acids. The genes are TRBV6-1 and TRBJ2-1; 10 nucleotides agree with TRBD1. The clonotype originates from a man aged 50 to 59 who received an inactivated influenza vaccine. The material was PBMCs from blood, obtained 40 to 50 days after vaccination. CDR3: CASSELGDRGRNNEQFF. DNA of the CDR3: TGTGCCAGCAGTGAATTAGGTGACAGGGGGCGCAACAATGAGCAGTTCTTC.